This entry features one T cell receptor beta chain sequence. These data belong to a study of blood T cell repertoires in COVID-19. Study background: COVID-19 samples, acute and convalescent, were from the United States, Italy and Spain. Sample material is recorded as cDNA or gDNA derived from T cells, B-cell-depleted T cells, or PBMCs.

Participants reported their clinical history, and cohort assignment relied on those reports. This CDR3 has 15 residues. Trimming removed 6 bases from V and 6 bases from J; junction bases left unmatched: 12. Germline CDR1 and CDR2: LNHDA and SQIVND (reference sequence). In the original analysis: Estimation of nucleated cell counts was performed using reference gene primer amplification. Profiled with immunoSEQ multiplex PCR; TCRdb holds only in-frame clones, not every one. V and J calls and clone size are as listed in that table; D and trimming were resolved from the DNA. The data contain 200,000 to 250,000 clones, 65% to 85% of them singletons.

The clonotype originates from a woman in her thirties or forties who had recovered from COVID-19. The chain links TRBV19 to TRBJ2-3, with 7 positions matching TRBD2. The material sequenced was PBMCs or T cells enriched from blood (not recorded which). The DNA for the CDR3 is TGTGCCAGTAGCGCGGGAGAGTTTGAATGGGATACGCAGTATTTT. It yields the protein CASSAGEFEWDTQYF.